In its sample, the clone carrying this T cell receptor beta chain was seen a few times. Antigen specificity is unknown. This entry belongs to a study of blood T cells in healthy people across ages. Study-wide results and caveats: More naive CD4+ cells and higher diversity were found in long-lived than in aged donors.

The total RNA that was extracted per sample amounted to at least 5 micrograms. Trimming shortened V by 1 base and J by 10 bases, and 8 bases separated the two germline ends. Per the germline V gene, CDR1 is SEHNR and CDR2 is FQNEAQ (reference sequence). The CDR3 runs 13 residues. Primers used in a second PCR of roughly 7 to 12 cycles were a sample-barcoded 5' primer and a J-beta primer mix. TCRdb reprocessed the 5' RACE reads via MiXCR and lists one record per CDR3 protein. The table shows some 1.8 million distinct CDR3 sequences, with roughly two fifths occurring only once. Sequenced: blood. This receptor was taken from a human donor in good health. The chain is built from TRBV7-9 and TRBJ2-6, with D tentatively TRBD1 (5 bases). CDR3 sequence: CASSLVQENVLTF. The CDR3 nucleotides read TGTGCCAGCAGCTTAGTACAGGAAAACGTCCTGACTTTC. The whole variable domain, filled in from reference TRBV7-9 and TRBJ2-6, reads DTGVSQNPRHKITKRGQNVTFRCDPISEHNRLYWYRQTLGQGPEFLTYFQNEAQLEKSRLLSDRFSAERPKGSFSTLEIQRTEQGDSAMYLCASSLVQENVLTFGAGSRLTVL.